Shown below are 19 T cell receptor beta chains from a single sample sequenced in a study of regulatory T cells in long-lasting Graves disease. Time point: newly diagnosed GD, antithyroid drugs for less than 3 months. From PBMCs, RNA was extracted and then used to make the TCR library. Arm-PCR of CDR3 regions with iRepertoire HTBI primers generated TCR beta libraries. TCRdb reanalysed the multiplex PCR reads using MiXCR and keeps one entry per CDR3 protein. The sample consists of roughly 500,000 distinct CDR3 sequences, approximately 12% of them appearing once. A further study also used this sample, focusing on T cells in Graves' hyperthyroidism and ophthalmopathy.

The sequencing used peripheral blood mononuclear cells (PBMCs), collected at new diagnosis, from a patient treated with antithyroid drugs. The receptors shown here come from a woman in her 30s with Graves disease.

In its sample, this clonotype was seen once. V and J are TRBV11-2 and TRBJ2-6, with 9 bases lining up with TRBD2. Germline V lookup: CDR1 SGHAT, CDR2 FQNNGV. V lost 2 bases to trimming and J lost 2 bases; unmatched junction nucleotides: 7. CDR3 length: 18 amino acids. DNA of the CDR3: TGTGCCAGCAGCTTACGGCCGGCGGGGGGGGCTGGGGCCAACGTCCTGACTTTC. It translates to CASSLRPAGGAGANVLTF.

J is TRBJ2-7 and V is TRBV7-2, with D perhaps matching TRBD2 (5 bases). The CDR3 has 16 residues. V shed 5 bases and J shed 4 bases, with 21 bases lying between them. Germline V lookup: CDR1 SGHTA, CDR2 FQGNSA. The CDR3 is CASSPPGLARIYEQYF. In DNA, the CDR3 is TGTGCCAGCAGCCCACCTGGGCTAGCCCGCATATACGAGCAGTACTTC. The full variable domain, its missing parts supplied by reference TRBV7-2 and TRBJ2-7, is GAGVSQSPSNKVTEKGKDVELRCDPISGHTALYWYRQSLGQGLEFLIYFQGNSAPDKSGLPSDRFSAERTGGSVSTLTIQRTQQEDSAVYLCASSPPGLARIYEQYFGPGTRLTVT.

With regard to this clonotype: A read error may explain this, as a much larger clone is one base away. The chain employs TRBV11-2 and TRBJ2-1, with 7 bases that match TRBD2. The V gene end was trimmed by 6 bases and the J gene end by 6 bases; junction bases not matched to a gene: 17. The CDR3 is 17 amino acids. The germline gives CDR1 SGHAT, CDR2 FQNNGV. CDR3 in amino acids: CASSEAEGTGGSNEQFF. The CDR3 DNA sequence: TGTGCCAGCAGTGAAGCCGAGGGGACTGGCGGGAGCAATGAGCAGTTCTTC.

CDR3 residues: CASSYRGVAKNIQYF. DNA of the CDR3: TGTGCCAGCAGTTACAGGGGGGTAGCCAAAAACATTCAGTACTTC. This rearrangement joins TRBV28 to TRBJ2-4, with TRBD1 matching over 8 bases. The germline CDR1 and CDR2 sequences are MDHEN and SYDVKM. The CDR3 spans 15 residues. V gave up 4 bases and J gave up 0 bases; unmatched junction bases: 2.

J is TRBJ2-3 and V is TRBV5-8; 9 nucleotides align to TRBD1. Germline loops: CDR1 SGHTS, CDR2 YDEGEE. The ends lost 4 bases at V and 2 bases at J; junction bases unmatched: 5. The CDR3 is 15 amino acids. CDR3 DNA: TGTGCCAGCAGCAACGGACAGGGGTTCACAGATACGCAGTATTTT. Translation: CASSNGQGFTDTQYF.

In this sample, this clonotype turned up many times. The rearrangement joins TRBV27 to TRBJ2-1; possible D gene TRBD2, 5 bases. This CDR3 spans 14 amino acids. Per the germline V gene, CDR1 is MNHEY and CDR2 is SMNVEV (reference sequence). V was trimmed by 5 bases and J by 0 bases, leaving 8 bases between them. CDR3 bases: TGTGCCAGCAGTGGAACTAGCTCCTACAATGAGCAGTTCTTC. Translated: CASSGTSSYNEQFF.

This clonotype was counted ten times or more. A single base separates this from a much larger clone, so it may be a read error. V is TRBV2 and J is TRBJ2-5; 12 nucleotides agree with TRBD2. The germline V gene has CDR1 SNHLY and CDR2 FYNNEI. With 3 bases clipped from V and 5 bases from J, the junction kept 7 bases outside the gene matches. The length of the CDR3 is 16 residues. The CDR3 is CASSEASGRAVETQYF. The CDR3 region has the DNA TGTGCCAGCAGTGAGGCTAGCGGGAGGGCCGTGGAGACCCAGTACTTC.

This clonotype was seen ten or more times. The CDR3 DNA sequence: TGTGCCAGCAGTTTTCCTCCGACTAGCCTAGCGGAGACCCAGTACTTC. Amino acid sequence: CASSFPPTSLAETQYF. This chain joins TRBV28 and TRBJ2-5; 7 nucleotides match TRBD2. Trimming removed 3 bases from V and 5 bases from J; junction bases left unmatched: 12. CDR1 MDHEN and CDR2 SYDVKM come from the germline V gene. The CDR3 has 16 amino acids.

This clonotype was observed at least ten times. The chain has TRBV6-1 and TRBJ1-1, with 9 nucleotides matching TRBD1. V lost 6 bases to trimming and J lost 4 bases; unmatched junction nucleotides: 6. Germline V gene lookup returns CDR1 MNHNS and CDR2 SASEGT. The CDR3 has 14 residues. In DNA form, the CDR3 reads TGTGCCAGCAGAGTGGACAGGGGCTTCACTGAAGCTTTCTTT. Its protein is CASRVDRGFTEAFF.

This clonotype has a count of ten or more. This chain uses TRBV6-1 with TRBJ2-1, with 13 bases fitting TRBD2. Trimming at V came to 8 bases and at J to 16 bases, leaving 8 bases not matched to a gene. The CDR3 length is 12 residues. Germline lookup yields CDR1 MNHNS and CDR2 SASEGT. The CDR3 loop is CASLGLAGVNFF. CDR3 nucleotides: TGTGCCAGCCTTGGACTAGCGGGAGTCAACTTCTTC.

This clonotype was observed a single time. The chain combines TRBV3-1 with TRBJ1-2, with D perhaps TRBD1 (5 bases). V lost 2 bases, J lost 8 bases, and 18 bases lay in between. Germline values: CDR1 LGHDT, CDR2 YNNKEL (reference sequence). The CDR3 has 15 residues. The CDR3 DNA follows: TGTGCCAGCAGCCAATTAGCCAGGGAGGACGGCGGCTACACCTTC. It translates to CASSQLAREDGGYTF.

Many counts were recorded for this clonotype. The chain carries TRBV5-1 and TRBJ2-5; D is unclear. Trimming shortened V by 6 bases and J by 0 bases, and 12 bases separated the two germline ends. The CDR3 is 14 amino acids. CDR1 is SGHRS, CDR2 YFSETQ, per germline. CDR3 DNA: TGCGCCAGCACTCTCACCGAGTACCAAGAGACCCAGTACTTC. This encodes CASTLTEYQETQYF.

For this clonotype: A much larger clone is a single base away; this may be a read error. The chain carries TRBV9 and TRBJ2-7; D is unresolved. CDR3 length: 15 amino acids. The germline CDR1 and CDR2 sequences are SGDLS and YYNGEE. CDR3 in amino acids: CASSPLGEPSCEQYF. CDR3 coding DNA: TGTGCCAGCAGCCCCTTGGGCGAGCCCTCCTGCGAGCAGTACTTC.

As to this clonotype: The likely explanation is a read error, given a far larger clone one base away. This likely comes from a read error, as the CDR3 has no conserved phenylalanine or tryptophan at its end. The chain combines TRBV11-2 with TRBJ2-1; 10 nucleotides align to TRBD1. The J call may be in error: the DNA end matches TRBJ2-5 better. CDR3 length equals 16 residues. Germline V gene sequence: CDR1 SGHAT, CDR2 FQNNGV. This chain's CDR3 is CASSSPRTGGQETQYV. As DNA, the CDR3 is TGTGCCAGCAGCTCCCCCCGGACAGGGGGCCAAGAGACCCAGTACGTC.

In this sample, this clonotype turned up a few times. The CDR3: CSVNRLAGVSSYNEQFF. The CDR3 DNA reads TGCAGTGTTAATAGGCTAGCGGGCGTCAGCTCCTACAATGAGCAGTTCTTC. The chain recombines TRBV20-1 with TRBJ2-1, with 8 bases aligning to TRBD2. This CDR3 region has 17 residues. Trimming removed 7 bases from V and 0 bases from J; junction bases left unmatched: 14. Per the germline V gene, CDR1 is DFQATT and CDR2 is SNEGSKA (reference sequence).

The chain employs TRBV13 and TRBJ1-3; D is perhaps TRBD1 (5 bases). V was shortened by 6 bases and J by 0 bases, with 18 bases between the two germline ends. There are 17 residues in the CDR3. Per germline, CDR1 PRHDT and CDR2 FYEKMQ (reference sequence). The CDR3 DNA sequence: TGTGCCAGCAGATCAACCTCTATAGGGGTCTCTGGAAACACCATATATTTT. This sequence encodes CASRSTSIGVSGNTIYF.

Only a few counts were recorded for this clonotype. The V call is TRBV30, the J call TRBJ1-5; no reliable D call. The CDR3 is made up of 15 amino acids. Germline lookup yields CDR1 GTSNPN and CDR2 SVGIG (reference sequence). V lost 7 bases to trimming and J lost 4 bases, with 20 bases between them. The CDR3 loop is CASGRRQMGNQPQHF. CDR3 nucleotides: TGTGCCTCGGGGAGGAGGCAAATGGGGAATCAGCCCCAGCATTTT.

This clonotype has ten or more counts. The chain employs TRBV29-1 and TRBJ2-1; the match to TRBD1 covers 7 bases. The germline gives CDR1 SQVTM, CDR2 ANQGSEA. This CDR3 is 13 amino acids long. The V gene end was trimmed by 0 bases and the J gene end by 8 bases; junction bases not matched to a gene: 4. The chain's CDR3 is CSVEDGTVYEQFF. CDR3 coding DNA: TGCAGCGTTGAAGACGGGACAGTTTATGAGCAGTTCTTC.

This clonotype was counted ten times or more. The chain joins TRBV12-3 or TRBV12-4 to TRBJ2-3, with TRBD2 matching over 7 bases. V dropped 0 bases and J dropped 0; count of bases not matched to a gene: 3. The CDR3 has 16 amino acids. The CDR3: CASSLAGRASTDTQYF. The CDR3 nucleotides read TGTGCCAGCAGTTTAGCGGGGAGGGCGAGCACAGATACGCAGTATTTT.